This TCR beta chain emerged from a study of cytomegalovirus exposure and HLA in healthy donors. CDR1 is SNHLY, CDR2 FYNNEI, per germline. The CDR3 runs to 15 residues. V gave up 0 bases and J gave up 5 bases, with 14 bases separating them. The PCR ran on 60 Vbeta and 13 Jbeta primers. Method: immunoSEQ multiplex PCR; TCRdb's copy keeps in-frame clones and lacks some. Of some 110,000 clones listed, 79% are singletons. The count of this clone is one. The sequenced material came from PBMCs. This TCR was recovered from a man in his thirties or forties in good health and CMV-seropositive. V is TRBV2 and J is TRBJ2-7, with D possibly TRBD2 on 7 matching bases. The CDR3 is CASSEAGGPRNEQYF. CDR3 nucleotides: TGTGCCAGCAGTGAAGCGGGGGGGCCTAGGAACGAGCAGTACTTC.